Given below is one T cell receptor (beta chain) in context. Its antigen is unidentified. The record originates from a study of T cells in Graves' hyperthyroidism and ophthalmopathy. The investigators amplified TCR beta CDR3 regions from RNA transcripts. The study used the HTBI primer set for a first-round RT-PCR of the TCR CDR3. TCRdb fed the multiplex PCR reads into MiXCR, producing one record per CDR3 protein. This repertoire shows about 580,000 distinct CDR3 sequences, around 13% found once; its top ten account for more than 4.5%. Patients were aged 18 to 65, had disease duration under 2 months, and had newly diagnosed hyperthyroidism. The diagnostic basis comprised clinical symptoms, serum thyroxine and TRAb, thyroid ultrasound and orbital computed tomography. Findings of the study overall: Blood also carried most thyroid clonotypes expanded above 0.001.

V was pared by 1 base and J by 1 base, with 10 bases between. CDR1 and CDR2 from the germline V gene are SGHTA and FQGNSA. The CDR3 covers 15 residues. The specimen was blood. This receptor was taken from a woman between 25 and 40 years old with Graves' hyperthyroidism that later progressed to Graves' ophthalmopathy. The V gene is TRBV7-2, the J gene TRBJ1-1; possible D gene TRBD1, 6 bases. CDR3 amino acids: CASSLDSGANTEAFF. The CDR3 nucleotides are TGTGCCAGCAGCTTAGATTCAGGGGCGAACACTGAAGCTTTCTTT.